The T cell receptor beta chain described here comes from a study of T-cell reconstitution after alpha-beta-depleted transplantation in children. The CDR3 consists of 16 residues. The germline V gene has CDR1 SGHRS and CDR2 YFSETQ. V was pared by 0 bases and J by 2 bases, with 14 bases between. Unique molecular identifiers were built into the TCRbeta library. TCRdb reanalysed the PCR reads using MiXCR and keeps one entry per CDR3 protein. The data show about 690,000 distinct CDR3 sequences, with 16% seen just once and 0.9% to 1.2% held by the top ten. The TCR sequence derives from a human donor who donated a stem cell graft to a child with acute myeloid leukemia. The sample here was PBMCs from the stem cell graft donor, taken from the stem cell graft. V and J are TRBV5-1 and TRBJ1-1, with D perhaps matching TRBD1 (5 bases). The CDR3: CASSLEPREINTEAFF. The CDR3 bases are TGCGCCAGCAGCTTGGAACCCAGGGAGATAAACACTGAAGCTTTCTTT.